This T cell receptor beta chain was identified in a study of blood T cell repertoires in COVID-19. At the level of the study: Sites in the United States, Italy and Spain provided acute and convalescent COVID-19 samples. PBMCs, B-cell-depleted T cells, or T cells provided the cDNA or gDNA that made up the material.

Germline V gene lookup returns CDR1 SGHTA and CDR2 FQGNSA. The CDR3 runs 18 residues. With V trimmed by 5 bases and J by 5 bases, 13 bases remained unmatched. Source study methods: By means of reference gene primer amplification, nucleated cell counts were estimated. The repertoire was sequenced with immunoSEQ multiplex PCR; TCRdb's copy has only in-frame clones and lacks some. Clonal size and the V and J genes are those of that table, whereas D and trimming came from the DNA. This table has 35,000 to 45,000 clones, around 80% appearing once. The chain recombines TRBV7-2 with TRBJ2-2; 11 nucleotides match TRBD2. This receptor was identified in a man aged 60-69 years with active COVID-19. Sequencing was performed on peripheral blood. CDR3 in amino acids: CASSPRGSGGAGTGELFF. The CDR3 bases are TGTGCCAGCAGCCCCCGGGGTAGCGGGGGGGCGGGGACCGGGGAGCTGTTTTTT.